This TCR beta chain came from a study of T-cell memory formation after mild COVID-19. Study overall: Among the donors, TCR clusters were largely specific to each donor.

TCRdb ran MiXCR on the 5' RACE reads and lists one entry per CDR3 protein. The sample yields about 140,000 distinct CDR3 sequences, more than 13% seen once. Regarding the study as a whole: The CD4+ clones that contracted clustered mainly within CM and EM, and the CD8+ clones concentrated in EMRA.

As regards this clonotype: No antigen is known for it.

CDR3 size: 17 residues. The receptor was isolated from an adult woman who had mild COVID-19 (a few samples of this study predate the infection). Cell type and time point are not known. Sequenced sample: PBMCs or a T cell subset sorted from them (not recorded which). The rearrangement links TRBV21-1 to TRBJ2-1; TRBD1 is the table's D call and was not checked against the DNA. TRBV21-1 is labeled a pseudogene. CDR3 coding DNA: TGTGCCAGCAGCCCTCCGGCTTCGACAGGGACTGGCAATGAGCAGTTCTTC. Its translation: CASSPPASTGTGNEQFF.